These 15 T cell receptor beta chains were sequenced from one sample in a study of multiple sclerosis patients with progressive multifocal leukoencephalopathy. The time point denotes: time of PML onset. Here immunoSEQ multiplex PCR was the method, and the copy in TCRdb shows in-frame clones only, minus some. The sample holds 25,000 to 30,000 clones, 75% to 90% seen once. The specimen comprised PBMCs, sampled from a patient treated with natalizumab. The origin of the receptors is a woman in her 30s with progressive multifocal leukoencephalopathy.

V and J are TRBV2 and TRBJ1-5, with 8 bases that match TRBD1. This CDR3 has 14 residues. V lost 6 bases, J lost 4 bases, and 5 bases stayed unmatched. Germline CDR1 reads SNHLY; CDR2 reads FYNNEI. CDR3 bases: TGTGCCAGCAGGAGACAGGGGATTAATCAGCCCCAGCATTTT. This translates into CASRRQGINQPQHF. Full variable domain (remainder filled in from reference TRBV2 and TRBJ1-5): EPEVTQTPSHQVTQMGQEVILRCVPISNHLYFYWYRQILGQKVEFLVSFYNNEISEKSEIFDDQFSVERPDGSNFTLKIRSTKLEDSAMYFCASRRQGINQPQHFGDGTRLSIL.

This clone was recorded once. This sequence joins TRBV9 and TRBJ2-7, with a weak D call TRBD1 (5 bases). Between the trimmed V and J ends, which lost 0 bases and 3 bases, there was a span of 10 bases. Germline V gene lookup returns CDR1 SGDLS and CDR2 YYNGEE. The CDR3 covers 14 residues. CDR3: CASSVAGQDYEQYF. Written as DNA, the CDR3 is TGTGCCAGCAGCGTAGCCGGACAAGACTACGAGCAGTACTTC.

The chain uses TRBV5-6 and TRBJ1-6; the D is unclear. Trimming shortened V by 1 base and J by 1 base, and 12 bases separated the two germline ends. CDR3 length: 17 amino acids. Germline-derived CDR1 and CDR2 are SGHDT and YYEEEE. CDR3 region: CASSLSRRMSYNSPLHF. In DNA form, the CDR3 reads TGTGCCAGCAGCTTGTCCCGTCGGATGTCCTATAATTCACCCCTCCACTTT. The full variable domain, in which reference TRBV5-6 and TRBJ1-6 provide the parts outside the CDR3, is DAGVTQSPTHLIKTRGQQVTLRCSPKSGHDTVSWYQQALGQGPQFIFQYYEEEERQRGNFPDRFSGHQFPNYSSELNVNALLLGDSALYLCASSLSRRMSYNSPLHFGNGTRLTVT.

The V and J genes are TRBV7-6 and TRBJ2-3, with D maybe TRBD1 (6 bases). V lost 5 bases and J 6 bases, leaving 12 bases between the germline ends. The CDR3 is 13 amino acids. Looked up from germline, CDR1 is SGHVS and CDR2 is FNYEAQ. The CDR3 protein is CASSLIQGDTQYF. The CDR3 DNA is TGTGCCAGCAGCCTGATACAGGGTGATACGCAGTATTTT.

This clone was recorded only once. The gene calls are TRBV9 and TRBJ1-1, with D possibly being TRBD1 (5 bases). The CDR3 spans 16 residues. The germline V gene has CDR1 SGDLS and CDR2 YYNGEE. V was cut by 6 bases and J by 0 bases, with 18 bases left in between. For the CDR3, the DNA is TGTGCCAGCACTCCCGAGGGGAATTGGATGAACACTGAAGCTTTCTTT. Residues: CASTPEGNWMNTEAFF.

The chain joins TRBV12-5 to TRBJ2-7; D tentatively reads TRBD1 or TRBD2 (5 bases each). V lost 6 bases, J lost 7 bases, and 22 bases lay in between. This CDR3 spans 15 amino acids. The V gene's germline CDR1 is LGHNT and CDR2 FRNRAP. This chain's CDR3 is CASGPLGDPSLEQYF. The CDR3 region has the DNA TGTGCTAGTGGCCCGTTGGGGGACCCGTCCTTGGAGCAGTACTTC.

V and J are TRBV27 and TRBJ1-1; D remains unclear. CDR1 and CDR2 (germline): MNHEY, SMNVEV (reference sequence). V dropped 2 bases and J dropped 4 bases, with 14 bases sitting between them. CDR3 length: 15 residues. CDR3 nucleotides: TGTGCCAGCAGTTTAGGATCTGGGGAAGTCACTGAAGCTTTCTTT. Its translation is CASSLGSGEVTEAFF.

This chain joins TRBV2 and TRBJ1-1; 8 bases map to TRBD1. CDR3 length: 14 residues. Germline CDR1 reads SNHLY; CDR2 reads FYNNEI. Trimming removed 5 bases from V and 4 bases from J; junction bases left unmatched: 6. In DNA form, the CDR3 reads TGTGCCAGCAGTCGACAGGGGACGGGCACTGAAGCTTTCTTT. Residues: CASSRQGTGTEAFF.

V usage is TRBV4-1 and J usage is TRBJ2-7; 8 positions match TRBD1. Germline trimming cut 1 base from V and 5 bases from J; bases unmatched to any gene: 4. The germline gives CDR1 MGHRA, CDR2 YSYEKL. This CDR3 is 14 amino acids long. DNA of the CDR3: TGCGCCAGCAGCCAAGCGCAGGGGGCTGACGAGCAGTACTTC. This gives the protein CASSQAQGADEQYF.

J is TRBJ1-2 and V is TRBV19, with TRBD1 as a possible D gene (6 bases). V was shortened by 5 bases and J by 3 bases, with 13 bases between the two germline ends. The CDR3 runs 14 residues. Germline loops: CDR1 LNHDA, CDR2 SQIVND (reference sequence). The CDR3 bases are TGTGCCAGTAGTCAGGGGTGGAGTGACTATGGCTACACCTTC. Protein product: CASSQGWSDYGYTF.

The chain links TRBV7-9 to TRBJ2-5, with 9 bases lining up with TRBD1. Germline CDR1 is SEHNR and CDR2 is FQNEAQ (reference sequence). V shed 6 bases and J 3 bases; nucleotides not matched to a gene: 8. This CDR3 comprises 15 residues. As DNA, the CDR3 is TGTGCCAGCAGTCCCCTCGGGACAGGGAAAGAGACCCAGTACTTC. Translating it yields CASSPLGTGKETQYF.

The rearrangement joins TRBV19 to TRBJ1-2, with D possibly matching TRBD1 (5 bases). This CDR3 is built from 18 residues. Germline lookup yields CDR1 LNHDA and CDR2 SQIVND (reference sequence). Trimming took off 5 bases at V and 6 bases at J, with 28 bases between the two ends. CDR3 sequence reads: CASSFTTVTTESLDGYTF. CDR3 nucleotide sequence: TGTGCCAGTAGTTTTACGACAGTTACGACGGAGTCCCTAGATGGCTACACCTTC. The full variable domain, rest sourced from reference TRBV19 and TRBJ1-2, is DGGITQSPKYLFRKEGQNVTLSCEQNLNHDAMYWYRQDPGQGLRLIYYSQIVNDFQKGDIAEGYSVSREKKESFPLTVTSAQKNPTAFYLCASSFTTVTTESLDGYTFGSGTRLTVV.

The chain couples TRBV6-5 to TRBJ2-2, with 9 bases matching TRBD2. Germline assignment: CDR1 MNHEY and CDR2 SVGAGI. V lost 7 bases, J lost 5 bases, and 5 bases stayed unmatched. The CDR3 totals 14 residues. The CDR3 sequence: CASKAGGGTGELFF. The CDR3 bases are TGTGCCAGCAAAGCGGGAGGAGGTACCGGGGAGCTGTTTTTT.

By share, this clone counts as medium-sized. The chain recombines TRBV4-2 with TRBJ1-1; unclear D gene. V lost 1 base, J lost 6 bases, and 9 bases lay in between. The CDR3 is made up of 13 amino acids. CDR1 LGHNA and CDR2 YNFKEQ come from the germline V gene. CDR3 nucleotide sequence: TGTGCCAGCAGCCAAGCTATCTCGGCTGAAGCTTTCTTT. It translates to CASSQAISAEAFF.

The chain joins TRBV2 to TRBJ2-1; TRBD2 matches 8 bases. CDR3 length equals 15 residues. Per germline, CDR1 SNHLY and CDR2 FYNNEI. The J segment lost 4 bases and the V segment lost 6 bases, leaving 8 bases of the junction unmatched. This CDR3 is CASSVSGTLYNEQFF. DNA of the CDR3: TGTGCCAGCAGCGTTAGCGGGACCCTATACAATGAGCAGTTCTTC. Looking up the rest from reference TRBV2 and TRBJ2-1 gives the full variable domain: EPEVTQTPSHQVTQMGQEVILRCVPISNHLYFYWYRQILGQKVEFLVSFYNNEISEKSEIFDDQFSVERPDGSNFTLKIRSTKLEDSAMYFCASSVSGTLYNEQFFGPGTRLTVL.